The 24 T cell receptor beta chains reported below all come from one sample, sequenced in a study of cytomegalovirus exposure and HLA in healthy donors. This table comes from immunoSEQ multiplex PCR, and its TCRdb copy is limited to in-frame clones, with some not included. This repertoire shows about 240,000 clones, around 85% found once; its top ten account for over 0.95%. The specimen was PBMCs. The source of these receptors is a woman in her twenties or thirties in good health and CMV-seropositive.

This chain joins TRBV30 and TRBJ2-3; D may be TRBD2 (6 bases). Deletions cut 5 bases from V and 6 bases from J, with 15 bases between. This CDR3 contains 13 residues. Germline-derived CDR1 and CDR2 are GTSNPN and SVGIG (reference sequence). CDR3 residues: CAWGGTSSDTQYF. The CDR3 DNA is TGTGCCTGGGGCGGGACTTCCTCTGATACGCAGTATTTT. Full variable domain (rest looked up from reference TRBV30 and TRBJ2-3): SQTIHQWPATLVQPVGSPLSLECTVEGTSNPNLYWYRQAAGRGLQLLFYSVGIGQISSEVPQNLSASRPQDRQFILSSKKLLLSDSGFYLCAWGGTSSDTQYFGPGTRLTVL.

V usage is TRBV15 and J usage is TRBJ1-1, with 7 bases lining up with TRBD1. V was pared by 0 bases and J by 5 bases, with 6 bases of the junction left unmatched. Germline assignment: CDR1 LNHNV and CDR2 YYDKDF (reference sequence). The CDR3 sequence is 15 residues long. The CDR3 bases are TGTGCCACCAGCAGAGATGCAGGGGGTTTAACTGAAGCTTTCTTT. It is translated as CATSRDAGGLTEAFF.

The gene calls are TRBV2 and TRBJ2-7, with 8 nucleotides matching TRBD2. Losses at the gene ends were 7 bases for V and 0 bases for J; bases not matched to a gene: 5. CDR3 length: 14 residues. Germline V lookup: CDR1 SNHLY, CDR2 FYNNEI. The CDR3 coding sequence is TGTGCCAGCAATATAGCGGGATTCTCCTACGAGCAGTACTTC. This encodes CASNIAGFSYEQYF.

The V and J genes are TRBV9 and TRBJ2-5; 8 nucleotides line up with TRBD2. Germline V gene lookup returns CDR1 SGDLS and CDR2 YYNGEE. The junction had 9 bases not matched to a gene; V was cut back by 0 bases and J by 5 bases. This CDR3 is 16 amino acids long. For the CDR3, the DNA is TGTGCCAGCAGCGTAGGAAATAGCGGGATTGAGGAGACCCAGTACTTC. It translates to CASSVGNSGIEETQYF. The whole variable domain, filled in from reference TRBV9 and TRBJ2-5, reads DSGVTQTPKHLITATGQRVTLRCSPRSGDLSVYWYQQSLDQGLQFLIQYYNGEERAKGNILERFSAQQFPDLHSELNLSSLELGDSALYFCASSVGNSGIEETQYFGPGTRLLVL.

The V and J genes are TRBV27 and TRBJ2-1, with D possibly being TRBD2 (6 bases). Between the trimmed V and J ends, which lost 0 bases and 0 bases, there was a span of 9 bases. The CDR3 length is 16 residues. The V gene's germline CDR1 is MNHEY and CDR2 SMNVEV (reference sequence). In nucleotides, the CDR3 is TGTGCCAGCAGTTTATCGACGGGGGTCTCCTACAATGAGCAGTTCTTC. Amino acids: CASSLSTGVSYNEQFF.

V gene TRBV30 combines with J gene TRBJ1-1; TRBD1 is a possible D gene (6 bases). Trimming shortened V by 3 bases and J by 11 bases, and 19 bases separated the two germline ends. Looked up from germline, CDR1 is GTSNPN and CDR2 is SVGIG (reference sequence). The CDR3 consists of 13 residues. The CDR3 spells CAWRDTGLIAAFF. In DNA, the CDR3 is TGTGCCTGGAGAGATACAGGGTTAATCGCTGCTTTCTTT.

V usage is TRBV5-4 and J usage is TRBJ1-2; 9 positions agree with TRBD1. CDR1 and CDR2 from the germline V gene are SGHNT and YYREEE (reference sequence). This CDR3 comprises 14 residues. V was clipped by 4 bases and J by 7 bases; unmatched bases: 8. The CDR3 spells CASSLDRGIFGYTF. The CDR3 DNA reads as TGTGCCAGCAGCCTTGACAGGGGGATTTTTGGCTACACCTTC. The whole variable domain, remainder taken from reference TRBV5-4 and TRBJ1-2, is ETGVTQSPTHLIKTRGQQVTLRCSSQSGHNTVSWYQQALGQGPQFIFQYYREEENGRGNFPPRFSGLQFPNYSSELNVNALELDDSALYLCASSLDRGIFGYTFGSGTRLTVV.

The chain couples TRBV4-1 to TRBJ2-7; 9 nucleotides match TRBD2. The CDR3 has 15 amino acids. The germline CDR1 and CDR2 sequences are MGHRA and YSYEKL. The trim removed 1 base at V and 3 bases at J, leaving 4 bases unmatched. In DNA, the CDR3 is TGCGCCAGCAGCCAAGTGGCTAGCGGGAACTACGAGCAGTACTTC. Amino acid sequence: CASSQVASGNYEQYF.

This clone has a handful of counts. The rearrangement uses TRBV29-1 and TRBJ1-2; D is uncertain. Germline V gene data show CDR1 as SQVTM and CDR2 as ANQGSEA. Trimming took 1 base from V and 8 from J, leaving 8 bases between them. This CDR3 is built from 11 residues. The CDR3 is CSVEVPGGYTF. The CDR3 DNA sequence: TGCAGCGTTGAAGTACCGGGAGGCTACACCTTC.

The chain carries TRBV5-1 and TRBJ2-7; 8 bases match TRBD1. V was clipped by 1 base and J by 3 bases; unmatched bases: 3. CDR1 is SGHRS, CDR2 YFSETQ, per germline. The CDR3 is 14 amino acids. The CDR3 loop is CASSLQGAVYEQYF. CDR3 DNA: TGCGCCAGCAGCTTGCAGGGGGCAGTCTACGAGCAGTACTTC.

The rearrangement joins TRBV15 to TRBJ1-5, with D possibly TRBD1 on 6 matching bases. This CDR3 region has 15 residues. Germline assignment: CDR1 LNHNV and CDR2 YYDKDF (reference sequence). The V and J ends lost 1 base and 6 bases respectively, with 13 bases between them. CDR3 nucleotides: TGTGCCACCAGCAGAGCACAGGGCGCTGGTCAGCCCCAGCATTTT. This translates into CATSRAQGAGQPQHF. The full variable domain, with the rest looked up from reference TRBV15 and TRBJ1-5, is DAMVIQNPRYQVTQFGKPVTLSCSQTLNHNVMYWYQQKSSQAPKLLFHYYDKDFNNEADTPDNFQSRRPNTSFCFLDIRSPGLGDTAMYLCATSRAQGAGQPQHFGDGTRLSIL.

V gene TRBV18 combines with J gene TRBJ2-7; no reliable D call. The CDR3 contains 13 residues. V gave up 2 bases and J gave up 3 bases, with 8 bases separating them. Germline V gives CDR1 KGHSH, CDR2 LQKENI. The CDR3 spells CASSPMTNYEQYF. CDR3 sequence (DNA): TGTGCCAGCTCACCAATGACAAACTACGAGCAGTACTTC.

The V gene is TRBV27, the J gene TRBJ2-3, with D tentatively TRBD2 (5 bases). This CDR3 contains 14 residues. Trimming left V 3 bases short and J 6 bases short, with 13 bases between. Germline-derived CDR1 and CDR2 are MNHEY and SMNVEV (reference sequence). CDR3 in amino acids: CASSFEGERDTQYF. The DNA for the CDR3 is TGTGCCAGCAGTTTTGAGGGAGAGCGTGATACGCAGTATTTT.

This rearrangement joins TRBV30 to TRBJ2-7; TRBD2 agrees at 11 bases. Germline CDR1 reads GTSNPN; CDR2 reads SVGIG (reference sequence). The length of the CDR3 is 14 residues. After removal of 4 bases from V and 3 bases from J, the junction contained 5 bases not matched to a gene. The CDR3 loop reads CAWMTSGVGYEQYF. The CDR3 bases are TGTGCCTGGATGACTAGCGGGGTAGGCTACGAGCAGTACTTC. Together with reference TRBV30 and TRBJ2-7, the CDR3 gives the full variable domain: SQTIHQWPATLVQPVGSPLSLECTVEGTSNPNLYWYRQAAGRGLQLLFYSVGIGQISSEVPQNLSASRPQDRQFILSSKKLLLSDSGFYLCAWMTSGVGYEQYFGPGTRLTVT.

This rearrangement joins TRBV29-1 to TRBJ1-2; weak D call: TRBD1 (6 bases). The ends were cut back, 4 bases at V and 4 bases at J, with 22 bases in the middle. The germline gives CDR1 SQVTM, CDR2 ANQGSEA. The CDR3 extends over 16 amino acids. CDR3 in amino acids: CSVASPGGEDGYGYTF. The CDR3 nucleotides are TGCAGCGTTGCGTCACCTGGGGGCGAGGATGGCTATGGCTACACCTTC.

The gene calls are TRBV7-3 and TRBJ2-1, with 13 bases aligning to TRBD2. V lost 5 bases and J lost 4; bases outside the gene matches: 2. The CDR3 runs 15 residues. Germline V gives CDR1 SGHTA, CDR2 FQGTGA. CDR3 region: CASSQTSGGYNEQFF. In DNA, the CDR3 is TGTGCCAGCAGCCAGACTAGCGGGGGGTACAATGAGCAGTTCTTC.

A word on this clone: Other nucleotide sequences from this sample produce the same CDR3. This chain's CDR3 is CASSSSSYNEQFF. The CDR3 nucleotides are TGCGCCAGCAGTTCCAGCTCCTACAATGAGCAGTTCTTC. V is TRBV5-1 and J is TRBJ2-1; D unresolved. This CDR3 has 13 amino acids. The V end lost 5 bases, the J end lost 0 bases, and 6 bases lay between the germline ends. Germline lookup yields CDR1 SGHRS and CDR2 YFSETQ. The complete variable domain, with remaining parts taken from reference TRBV5-1 and TRBJ2-1, reads KAGVTQTPRYLIKTRGQQVTLSCSPISGHRSVSWYQQTPGQGLQFLFEYFSETQRNKGNFPGRFSGRQFSNSRSEMNVSTLELGDSALYLCASSSSSYNEQFFGPGTRLTVL.

The chain recombines TRBV18 with TRBJ1-2; 7 positions agree with TRBD1. The V and J ends lost 3 bases and 6 bases, in that order; junction bases with no gene match: 7. From germline, CDR1 is KGHSH and CDR2 LQKENI. This CDR3 contains 14 residues. The CDR3 loop reads CASSPGTAANGYTF. DNA of the CDR3: TGTGCCAGCTCACCGGGGACAGCCGCTAATGGCTACACCTTC.

The rearrangement links TRBV9 to TRBJ2-1, with 11 bases lining up with TRBD2. Germline V gene lookup returns CDR1 SGDLS and CDR2 YYNGEE. The CDR3 has 17 amino acids. V was clipped by 0 bases and J by 3 bases; unmatched bases: 5. DNA for the CDR3: TGTGCCAGCAGCGTAGGGGTGACTAGCGGGAACTACAATGAGCAGTTCTTC. Its protein is CASSVGVTSGNYNEQFF.

J is TRBJ1-1 and V is TRBV7-9, with D tentatively TRBD1 (6 bases). Germline-derived CDR1 and CDR2 are SEHNR and FQNEAQ (reference sequence). The CDR3 is 13 amino acids. The V end lost 1 base, the J end lost 7 bases, and 10 bases lay between the germline ends. The CDR3 DNA follows: TGTGCCAGCAGCTTAGGACAGGACTTTGAAGCTTTCTTT. This encodes CASSLGQDFEAFF.

The rearrangement uses TRBV7-9 and TRBJ2-7; D is unresolved. CDR3 length equals 14 residues. Germline lookup yields CDR1 SEHNR and CDR2 FQNEAQ (reference sequence). The V and J ends lost 1 base and 3 bases respectively, with 10 bases between them. The CDR3 nucleotides are TGTGCCAGCAGCTTAGTGGGCAAAGGCTACGAGCAGTACTTC. Its protein product is CASSLVGKGYEQYF.

This rearrangement joins TRBV6-5 to TRBJ2-2; D not certain. The germline V and J ends were trimmed by 1 base and 0 bases, with 6 bases remaining between them. CDR1 MNHEY and CDR2 SVGAGI come from the germline V gene. The CDR3 length is 15 residues. The CDR3 loop reads CASSYYSTNTGELFF. In DNA form, the CDR3 reads TGTGCCAGCAGTTACTACAGCACGAACACCGGGGAGCTGTTTTTT.

V usage is TRBV2 and J usage is TRBJ1-3; D unclear. Germline V gene lookup returns CDR1 SNHLY and CDR2 FYNNEI. CDR3 length equals 12 residues. Trimming removed 8 bases from V and 2 bases from J, with 7 bases in between. The CDR3 reads CASLLAGNTIYF. CDR3 DNA: TGTGCCAGCCTCCTCGCTGGAAACACCATATATTTT.

This chain connects TRBV5-1 to TRBJ2-7; 9 bases fit TRBD1. The V and J ends lost 5 bases and 7 bases, in that order; junction bases with no gene match: 10. CDR1 and CDR2 (germline): SGHRS, YFSETQ. The CDR3 covers 14 residues. CDR3 protein: CASSYDRGDQEQYF. The DNA of the CDR3 is TGCGCCAGCAGTTACGACAGGGGGGACCAAGAGCAGTACTTC.